The clone carrying this T cell receptor (beta chain) has a count of ten or more. What it recognizes is unknown. A single record per CDR3 protein comes from TCRdb applying MiXCR to the 5' RACE reads. This table holds over 50,000 distinct CDR3 sequences, more than 20% found once. The study's findings and limits: In terms of TCR gene usage, tumor memory CD4+ T cells clustered together with blood and lymph node memory CD4+ cells, as well as with lymph node naive CD4+ cells.

With 3 bases clipped from V and 7 bases from J, the junction kept 8 bases outside the gene matches. Looked up from germline, CDR1 is DFQATT and CDR2 is SNEGSKA (reference sequence). The CDR3 is 13 amino acids. Specimen: tumor-infiltrating naive CD4+ T cells sorted from the breast tumor. Documented subset: naive CD4+ T cells, CD4+CD45RA+CD25-. The rearrangement uses TRBV20-1 and TRBJ1-2; 7 bases fit TRBD1. The clonotype originates from a female donor with breast cancer. The CDR3 coding sequence is TGCAGTGCTAGTGGGACAGCCATTAGTGGCTACACCTTC. This sequence encodes CSASGTAISGYTF.